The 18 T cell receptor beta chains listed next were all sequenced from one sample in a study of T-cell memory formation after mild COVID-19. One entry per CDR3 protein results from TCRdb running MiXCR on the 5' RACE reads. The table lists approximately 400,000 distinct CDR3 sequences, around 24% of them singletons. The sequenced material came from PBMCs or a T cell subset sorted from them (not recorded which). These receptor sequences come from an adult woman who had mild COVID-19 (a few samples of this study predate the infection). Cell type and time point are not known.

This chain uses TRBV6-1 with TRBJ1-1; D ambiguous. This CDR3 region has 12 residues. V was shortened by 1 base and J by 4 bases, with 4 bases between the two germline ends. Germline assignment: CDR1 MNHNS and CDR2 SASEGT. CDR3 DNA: TGTGCCAGCAGTGAAGGGCCCACTGAAGCTTTCTTT. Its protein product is CASSEGPTEAFF.

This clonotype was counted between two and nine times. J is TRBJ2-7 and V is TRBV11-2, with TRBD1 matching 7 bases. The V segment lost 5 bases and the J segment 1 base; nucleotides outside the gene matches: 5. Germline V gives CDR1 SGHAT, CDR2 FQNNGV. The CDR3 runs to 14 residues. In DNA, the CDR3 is TGTGCCAGCAGCACAGACAGGGTATCCTACGAGCAGTACTTC. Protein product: CASSTDRVSYEQYF.

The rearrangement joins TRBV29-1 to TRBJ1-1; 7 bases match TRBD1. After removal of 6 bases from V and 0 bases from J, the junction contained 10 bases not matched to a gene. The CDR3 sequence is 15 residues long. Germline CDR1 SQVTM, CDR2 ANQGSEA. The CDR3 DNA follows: TGCAGCGTAGAAACCGGGACAGAGTTGAACACTGAAGCTTTCTTT. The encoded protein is CSVETGTELNTEAFF.

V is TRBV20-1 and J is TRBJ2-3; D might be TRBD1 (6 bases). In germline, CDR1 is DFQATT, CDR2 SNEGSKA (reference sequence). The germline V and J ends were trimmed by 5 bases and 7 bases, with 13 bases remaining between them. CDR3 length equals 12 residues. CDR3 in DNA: TGCAGTGCTCCGACAGGTGGAAATACGCAGTATTTT. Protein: CSAPTGGNTQYF.

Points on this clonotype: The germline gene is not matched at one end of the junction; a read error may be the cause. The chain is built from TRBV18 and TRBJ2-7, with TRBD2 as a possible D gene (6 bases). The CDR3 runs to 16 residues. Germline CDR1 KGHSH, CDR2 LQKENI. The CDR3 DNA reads TGTGCCAGCTCCCCACCGGAGGGAATGGCGACCTACGAGCAGTACTTC. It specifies CASSPPEGMATYEQYF.

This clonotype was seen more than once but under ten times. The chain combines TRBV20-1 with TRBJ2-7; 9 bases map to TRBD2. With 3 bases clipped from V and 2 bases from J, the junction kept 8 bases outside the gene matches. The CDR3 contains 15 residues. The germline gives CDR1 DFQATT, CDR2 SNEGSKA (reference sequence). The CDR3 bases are TGCAGTGCTAGTCCGACTAGCGGAAAAACCTACGAGCAGTACTTC. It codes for CSASPTSGKTYEQYF.

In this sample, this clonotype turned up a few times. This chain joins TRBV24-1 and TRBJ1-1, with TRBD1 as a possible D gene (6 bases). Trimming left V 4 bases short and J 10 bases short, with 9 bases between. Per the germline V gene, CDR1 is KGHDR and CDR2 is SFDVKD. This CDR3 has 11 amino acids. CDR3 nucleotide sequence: TGTGCCACCAGTGAGGGGGCCTCAGCTTTCTTT. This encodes CATSEGASAFF.

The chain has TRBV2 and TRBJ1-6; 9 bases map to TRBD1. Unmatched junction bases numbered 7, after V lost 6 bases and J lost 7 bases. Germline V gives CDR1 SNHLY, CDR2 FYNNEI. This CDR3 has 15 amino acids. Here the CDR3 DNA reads TGTGCCAGCAGCAAGACCGGGACAGGGAATTCACCCCTCCACTTT. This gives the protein CASSKTGTGNSPLHF. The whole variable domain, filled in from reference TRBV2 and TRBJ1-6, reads EPEVTQTPSHQVTQMGQEVILRCVPISNHLYFYWYRQILGQKVEFLVSFYNNEISEKSEIFDDQFSVERPDGSNFTLKIRSTKLEDSAMYFCASSKTGTGNSPLHFGNGTRLTVT.

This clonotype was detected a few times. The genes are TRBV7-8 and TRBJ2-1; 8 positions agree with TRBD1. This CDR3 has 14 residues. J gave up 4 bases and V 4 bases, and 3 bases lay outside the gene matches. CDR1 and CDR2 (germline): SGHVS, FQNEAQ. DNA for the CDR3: TGTGCCAGCAGCTACCGACAGGGGTACAATGAGCAGTTCTTC. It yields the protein CASSYRQGYNEQFF.

Here the CDR3 reads CASSVDGGSYGYTF. The DNA for the CDR3 is TGTGCCAGCAGCGTAGACGGGGGTTCCTATGGCTACACCTTC. The genes are TRBV9 and TRBJ1-2; D might be TRBD1 (5 bases). V gave up 0 bases and J gave up 4 bases, with 10 bases separating them. Germline CDR1 and CDR2: SGDLS and YYNGEE. The CDR3 sequence is 14 residues long.

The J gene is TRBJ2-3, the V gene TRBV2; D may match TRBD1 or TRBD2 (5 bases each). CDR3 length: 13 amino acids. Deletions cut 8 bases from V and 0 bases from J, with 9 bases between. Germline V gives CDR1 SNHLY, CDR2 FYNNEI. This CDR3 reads CASLRGSTDTQYF. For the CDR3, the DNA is TGTGCCAGCTTACGGGGCAGCACAGATACGCAGTATTTT.

Here the CDR3 DNA reads TGCAGTGCTCGAGGGGAGGCCTACGAGCAGTACTTC. Amino acid sequence: CSARGEAYEQYF. This chain uses TRBV20-1 with TRBJ2-7; tentatively, D is TRBD2 (6 bases). Trimming pared 5 bases from V and 2 bases from J, leaving 10 bases between. This CDR3 is built from 12 residues. Germline V gene sequence: CDR1 DFQATT, CDR2 SNEGSKA (reference sequence).

The CDR3 region is CASSLGVGGTDTQYF. CDR3 in DNA: TGTGCCAGCAGCTTGGGGGTAGGGGGGACAGATACGCAGTATTTT. The chain is built from TRBV5-5 and TRBJ2-3, with D perhaps matching TRBD1 or TRBD2 (6 bases each). Trimming left V 0 bases short and J 3 bases short, with 11 bases between. Germline CDR1 SGHKS, CDR2 YYEKEE (reference sequence). The CDR3 contains 15 residues. Drawing the rest from reference TRBV5-5 and TRBJ2-3, the complete variable domain is DAGVTQSPTHLIKTRGQQVTLRCSPISGHKSVSWYQQVLGQGPQFIFQYYEKEERGRGNFPDRFSARQFPNYSSELNVNALLLGDSALYLCASSLGVGGTDTQYFGPGTRLTVL.

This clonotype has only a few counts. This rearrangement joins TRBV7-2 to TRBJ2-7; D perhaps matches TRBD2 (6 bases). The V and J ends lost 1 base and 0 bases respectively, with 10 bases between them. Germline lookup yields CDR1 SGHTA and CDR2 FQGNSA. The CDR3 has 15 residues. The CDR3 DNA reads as TGTGCCAGCAGCTTAGAAGGTAGCGGCTCCTACGAGCAGTACTTC. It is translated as CASSLEGSGSYEQYF. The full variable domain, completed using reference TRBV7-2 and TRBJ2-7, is GAGVSQSPSNKVTEKGKDVELRCDPISGHTALYWYRQSLGQGLEFLIYFQGNSAPDKSGLPSDRFSAERTGGSVSTLTIQRTQQEDSAVYLCASSLEGSGSYEQYFGPGTRLTVT.

CDR3 sequence (DNA): TGCGCCAGCAGTATTGAGGACTTAGGCGCTGAAGCTTTCTTT. Amino acids: CASSIEDLGAEAFF. J is TRBJ1-1 and V is TRBV4-1; no reliable D call. Germline V gene lookup returns CDR1 MGHRA and CDR2 YSYEKL. This CDR3 has 14 amino acids. V lost 6 bases, J lost 6 bases, and 17 bases lay in between.

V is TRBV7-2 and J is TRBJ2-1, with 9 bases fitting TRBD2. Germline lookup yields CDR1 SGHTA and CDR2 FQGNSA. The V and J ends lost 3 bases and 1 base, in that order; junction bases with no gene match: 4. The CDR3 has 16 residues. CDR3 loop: CASSFSGGASYNEQFF. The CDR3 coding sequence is TGTGCCAGCAGCTTTAGCGGGGGCGCGTCCTACAATGAGCAGTTCTTC.

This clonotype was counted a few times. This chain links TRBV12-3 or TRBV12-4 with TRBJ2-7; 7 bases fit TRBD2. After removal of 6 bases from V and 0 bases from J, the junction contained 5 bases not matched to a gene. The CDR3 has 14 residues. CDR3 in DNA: TGTGCCAGCAGCCCCCGGGACTACTCCTACGAGCAGTACTTC. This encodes CASSPRDYSYEQYF.

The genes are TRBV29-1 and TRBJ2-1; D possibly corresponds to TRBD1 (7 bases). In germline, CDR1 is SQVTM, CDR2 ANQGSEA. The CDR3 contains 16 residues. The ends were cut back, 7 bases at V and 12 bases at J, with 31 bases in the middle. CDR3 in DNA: TGCAGCGCCCGAGGAATGCGGGGTGGAGGGGGCGTGGGGCAGTTCTTC. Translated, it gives CSARGMRGGGGVGQFF.